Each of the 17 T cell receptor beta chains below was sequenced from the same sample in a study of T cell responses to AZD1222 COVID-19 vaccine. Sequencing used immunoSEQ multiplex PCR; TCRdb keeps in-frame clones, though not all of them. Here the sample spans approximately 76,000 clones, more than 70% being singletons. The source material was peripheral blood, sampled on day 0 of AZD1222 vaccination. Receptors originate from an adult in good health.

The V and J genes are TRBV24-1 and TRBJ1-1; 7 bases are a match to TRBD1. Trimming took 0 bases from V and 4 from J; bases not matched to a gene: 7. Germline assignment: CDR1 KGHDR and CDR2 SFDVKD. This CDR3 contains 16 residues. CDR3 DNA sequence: TGTGCCACCAGTGATTTGCTGACAGGGTTCGGCACTGAAGCTTTCTTT. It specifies CATSDLLTGFGTEAFF.

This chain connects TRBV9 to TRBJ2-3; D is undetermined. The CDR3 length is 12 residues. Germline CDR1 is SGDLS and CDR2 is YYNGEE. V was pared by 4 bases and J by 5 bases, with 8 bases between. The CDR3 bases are TGTGCCAGCAGCTCTCAAAGAGATACGCAGTATTTT. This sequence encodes CASSSQRDTQYF.

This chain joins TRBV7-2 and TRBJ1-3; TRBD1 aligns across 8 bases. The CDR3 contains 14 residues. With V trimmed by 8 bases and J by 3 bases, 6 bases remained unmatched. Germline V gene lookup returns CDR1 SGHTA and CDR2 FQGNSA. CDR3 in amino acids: CASRLTGGGNTIYF. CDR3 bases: TGTGCCAGCCGACTTACAGGGGGTGGAAACACCATATATTTT.

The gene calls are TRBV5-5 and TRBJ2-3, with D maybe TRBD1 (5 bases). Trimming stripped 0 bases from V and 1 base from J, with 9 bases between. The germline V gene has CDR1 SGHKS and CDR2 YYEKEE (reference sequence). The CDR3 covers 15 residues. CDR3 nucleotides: TGTGCCAGCAGCTTGGAAGGGGCCGGCACAGATACGCAGTATTTT. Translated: CASSLEGAGTDTQYF. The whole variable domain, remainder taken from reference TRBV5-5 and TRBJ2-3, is DAGVTQSPTHLIKTRGQQVTLRCSPISGHKSVSWYQQVLGQGPQFIFQYYEKEERGRGNFPDRFSARQFPNYSSELNVNALLLGDSALYLCASSLEGAGTDTQYFGPGTRLTVL.

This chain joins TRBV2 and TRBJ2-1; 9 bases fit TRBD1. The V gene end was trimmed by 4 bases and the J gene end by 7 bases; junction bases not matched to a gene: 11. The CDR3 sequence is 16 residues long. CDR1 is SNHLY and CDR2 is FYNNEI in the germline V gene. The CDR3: CASSVTRDRVGNEQFF. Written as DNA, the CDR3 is TGTGCCAGCAGTGTTACCCGGGACAGGGTGGGAAATGAGCAGTTCTTC. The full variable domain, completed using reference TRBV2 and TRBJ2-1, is EPEVTQTPSHQVTQMGQEVILRCVPISNHLYFYWYRQILGQKVEFLVSFYNNEISEKSEIFDDQFSVERPDGSNFTLKIRSTKLEDSAMYFCASSVTRDRVGNEQFFGPGTRLTVL.

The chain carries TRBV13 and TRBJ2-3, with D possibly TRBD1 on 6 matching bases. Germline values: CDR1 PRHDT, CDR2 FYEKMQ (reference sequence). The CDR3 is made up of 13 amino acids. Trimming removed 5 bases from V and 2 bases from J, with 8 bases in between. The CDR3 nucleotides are TGTGCCAGCAGCCGGACAGACACAGATACGCAGTATTTT. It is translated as CASSRTDTDTQYF.

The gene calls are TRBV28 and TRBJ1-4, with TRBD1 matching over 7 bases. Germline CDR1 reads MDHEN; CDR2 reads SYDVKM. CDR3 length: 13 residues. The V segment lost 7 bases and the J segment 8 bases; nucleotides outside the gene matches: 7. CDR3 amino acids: CASTDRVGEKLFF. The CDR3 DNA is TGTGCCAGCACTGACAGGGTCGGAGAAAAACTGTTTTTT.

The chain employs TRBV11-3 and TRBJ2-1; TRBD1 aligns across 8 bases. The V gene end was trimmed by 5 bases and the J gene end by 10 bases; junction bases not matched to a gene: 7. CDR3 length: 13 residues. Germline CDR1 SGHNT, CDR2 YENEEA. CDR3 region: CASSQGTGQEQFF. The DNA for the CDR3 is TGTGCCAGCAGCCAGGGGACAGGCCAGGAGCAGTTCTTC.

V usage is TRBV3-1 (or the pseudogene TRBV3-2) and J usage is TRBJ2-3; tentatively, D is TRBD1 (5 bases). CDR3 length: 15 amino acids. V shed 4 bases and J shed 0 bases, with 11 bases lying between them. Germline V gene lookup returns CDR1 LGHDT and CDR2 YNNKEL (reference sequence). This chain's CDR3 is CASSPRRGSTDTQYF. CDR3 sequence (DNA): TGTGCCAGCAGCCCGCGAAGGGGTAGCACAGATACGCAGTATTTT.

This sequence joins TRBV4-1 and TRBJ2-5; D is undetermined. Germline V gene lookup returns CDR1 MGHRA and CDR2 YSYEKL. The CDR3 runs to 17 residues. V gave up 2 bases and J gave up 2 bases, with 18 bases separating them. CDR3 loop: CASSQPSGRGVQETQYF. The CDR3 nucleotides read TGCGCCAGCAGCCAACCCTCCGGACGAGGAGTACAAGAGACCCAGTACTTC.

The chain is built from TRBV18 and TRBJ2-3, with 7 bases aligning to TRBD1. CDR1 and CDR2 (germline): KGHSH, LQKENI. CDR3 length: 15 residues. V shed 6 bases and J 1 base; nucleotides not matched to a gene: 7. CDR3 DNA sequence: TGTGCCAGCTCCTGGGACAGCGAAGGCACAGATACGCAGTATTTT. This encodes CASSWDSEGTDTQYF.

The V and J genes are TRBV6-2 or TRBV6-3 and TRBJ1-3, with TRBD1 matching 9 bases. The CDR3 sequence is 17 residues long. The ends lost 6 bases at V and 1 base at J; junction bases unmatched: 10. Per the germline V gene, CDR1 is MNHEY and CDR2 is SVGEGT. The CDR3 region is CASSPGTGLFSGNTIYF. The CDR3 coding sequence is TGTGCCAGCAGCCCGGGGACAGGGCTCTTTTCTGGAAACACCATATATTTT.

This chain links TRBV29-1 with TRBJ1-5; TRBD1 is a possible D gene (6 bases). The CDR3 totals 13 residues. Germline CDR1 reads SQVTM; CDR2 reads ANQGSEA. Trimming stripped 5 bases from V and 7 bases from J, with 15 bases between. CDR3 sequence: CSVSEGQGQPQHF. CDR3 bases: TGCAGCGTTTCCGAGGGCCAGGGGCAGCCCCAGCATTTT.

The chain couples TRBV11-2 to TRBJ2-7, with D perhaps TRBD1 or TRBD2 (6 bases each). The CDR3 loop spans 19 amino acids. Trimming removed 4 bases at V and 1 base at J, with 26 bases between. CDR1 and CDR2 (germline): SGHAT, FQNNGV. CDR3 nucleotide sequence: TGTGCCAGCAGCTCACCCCAGTCTGCACCGGGGGCACAATCCTACGAGCAGTACTTC. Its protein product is CASSSPQSAPGAQSYEQYF.

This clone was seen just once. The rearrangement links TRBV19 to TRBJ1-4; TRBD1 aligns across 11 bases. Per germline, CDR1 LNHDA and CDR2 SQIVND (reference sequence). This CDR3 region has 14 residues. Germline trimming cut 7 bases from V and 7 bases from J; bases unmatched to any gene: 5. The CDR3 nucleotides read TGTGCCAGTATGGGGACAGGGGGGAGTGAAAAACTGTTTTTT. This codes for CASMGTGGSEKLFF.

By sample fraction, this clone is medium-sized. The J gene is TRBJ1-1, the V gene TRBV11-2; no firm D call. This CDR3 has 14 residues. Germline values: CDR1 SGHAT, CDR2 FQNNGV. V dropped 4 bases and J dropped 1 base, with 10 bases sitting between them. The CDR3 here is CASSSGRSNTEAFF. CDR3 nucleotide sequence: TGTGCCAGCAGCTCCGGACGGTCGAACACTGAAGCTTTCTTT.

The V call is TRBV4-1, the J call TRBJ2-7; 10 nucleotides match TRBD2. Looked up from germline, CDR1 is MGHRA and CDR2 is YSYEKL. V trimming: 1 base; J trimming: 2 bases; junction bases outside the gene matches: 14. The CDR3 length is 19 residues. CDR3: CASSQVLGTSVPRTYEQYF. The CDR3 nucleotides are TGCGCCAGCAGCCAAGTACTTGGGACTAGCGTCCCTAGGACCTACGAGCAGTACTTC.